This T cell receptor (beta chain) appears in the sequencing data of a study of T cells expressing NK-cell markers. Using the 5' RACE reads, TCRdb records one entry per CDR3 protein without DNA. This table lists roughly 280,000 distinct CDR3 sequences. The CDR3 is made up of 17 amino acids. This sequence joins TRBV12-3 or TRBV12-4 and TRBJ2-2; TCRdb designates TRBD2, a call that cannot be tested without DNA. This clonotype was sampled from a man aged 18-30 years in good health. The source material was blood T cells: a sorted CD56 or NKG2C T cell subset, CD4+ or CD8+ T cells, or bulk PBMC T cells (not recorded which). The CDR3 here is CASSTPLTAGGLGELFF.